This entry features one T cell receptor (beta chain) sequence. Its antigen is currently unknown. The entry originates in a study of post-analysis software for immune sequencing data. Germline V gene sequence: CDR1 SQVTM, CDR2 ANQGSEA. The CDR3 has 11 amino acids. V was pared by 4 bases and J by 8 bases, with 3 bases of the junction left unmatched. Study-wide results and limits: Among multiple sclerosis patients, normalized Chao1 diversity was significantly below that of controls. Batch-mates among the samples co-clustered strongly by F measure. When patients were compared with controls, a handful of TRBV segments were more frequent, TRBV5-6, TRBV5-1 and TRBV20-1 among them.

Presence of unique molecular identifiers characterized the TCR beta cDNA libraries. From the PCR reads, TCRdb called clonotypes with MiXCR, one entry per CDR3 protein. The sample yields roughly 410,000 distinct CDR3 sequences, around 37% seen once. Sequencing used blood. The J gene is TRBJ1-1, the V gene TRBV29-1; TRBD1 matches 8 bases. This TCR derives from a girl aged 10 to 17 with multiple sclerosis. The CDR3 here is CSVVRTGEAFF. In DNA, the CDR3 is TGCAGCGTTGTGAGGACAGGGGAAGCTTTCTTT.